This TCR beta chain was sequenced for a study of blood T cell repertoires in COVID-19. Study summary: Samples of COVID-19 (acute and convalescent) were obtained from the United States, Italy and Spain. PBMCs, B-cell-depleted T cells, or T cells provided the cDNA or gDNA that made up the material.

How the authors handled the data: Estimation of nucleated cell counts relied on the amplification of reference gene primers. Sequenced by immunoSEQ multiplex PCR; TCRdb stores in-frame clones only, minus some. V and J calls and clone size are copied from that table; D and trimming were computed from the DNA. Altogether around 370,000 clones are present, around 91% being singletons, with the ten largest covering around 6.3%. Germline-derived CDR1 and CDR2 are SGHDT and YYEEEE. This CDR3 comprises 14 residues. Trimming cost V 0 bases and J 3 bases, with 7 bases left between them. This chain links TRBV5-6 with TRBJ1-5; no reliable D call. The clonotype comes from a man between 18 and 29 years old with active or convalescent COVID-19. Source material: peripheral blood. CDR3 sequence (DNA): TGTGCCAGCAGCTTGGACGGGATCAATCAGCCCCAGCATTTT. This translates into CASSLDGINQPQHF.